These T cell receptor beta chains were read from a single sample in a study of blood T cells in healthy people across ages. TCRdb re-derived calls from the 5' RACE reads in MiXCR, one entry per CDR3 protein. The data contain around 1,800,000 distinct CDR3 sequences, roughly two fifths of them singletons. What was sequenced was blood. The receptors stem from a human donor in good health. The CDR3 runs from the conserved cysteine through the conserved F or W.

TRBV7-8 CASSSEGSEKCNEQFF
TRBV7-8 CASSPRGVGGQYF
TRBV12-3/TRBV12-4 CASSQNNKNIQYF
TRBV4-2 CTSSQDFGGGSSYEQYF
TRBV12-3/TRBV12-4 CASSLASLYNEQFF
TRBV6-1 CASTLRWVNRGLDYGYTF
TRBV10-3 CAISEIPSSYNEQYF
TRBV20-1 CSARERRGYYNEQFF
TRBV20-1 CSARDFRGPSQPQHF
TRBV15 CATFGGVEKLFF
TRBV20-1 CSARAKDRGSQPQHF
TRBV6-6 CASSYLALEHGYTF
TRBV6-5 CASSYSGGQVGTEAFF
TRBV20-1 CSARVAGRQETQYF
TRBV12-3/TRBV12-4 CASSLRVEDQPQHF
TRBV20-1 CSAYGQGEKQYF
TRBV2 CASTPGGKAFF
TRBV7-3 CASSLKSGREQYF
TRBV29-1 CSAGDVDNQPQHF
TRBV4-3 CASSLTPRQGATYGYTF
TRBV15 CATSSPVALKAFF
TRBV28 CASSWEPRRQGYNSPLHF
TRBV4-3 CASSLPGAIDGYTF
TRBV2 CASSEGFGWGYGYTF
TRBV9 CASSVSQSSYEQYF
TRBV7-2 CASSLPGTRPSYEQYF
TRBV5-6 CASSLGTAGYGYTF
TRBV10-3 CAITEGRGATAYNEQFF
TRBV27 CASSQGLQNQPQHF
TRBV15 CATSRDHAGRDEQFF
TRBV7-9 CASSLAYVSPQAETQFF
TRBV20-1 CSAGGPQETQYF
TRBV29-1 CSVLWQGSYEQYF
TRBV5-1 CANIRTVDYGYTF
TRBV12-3/TRBV12-4 CASRARPRETQYF
TRBV18 CASSREQGASTEAFF